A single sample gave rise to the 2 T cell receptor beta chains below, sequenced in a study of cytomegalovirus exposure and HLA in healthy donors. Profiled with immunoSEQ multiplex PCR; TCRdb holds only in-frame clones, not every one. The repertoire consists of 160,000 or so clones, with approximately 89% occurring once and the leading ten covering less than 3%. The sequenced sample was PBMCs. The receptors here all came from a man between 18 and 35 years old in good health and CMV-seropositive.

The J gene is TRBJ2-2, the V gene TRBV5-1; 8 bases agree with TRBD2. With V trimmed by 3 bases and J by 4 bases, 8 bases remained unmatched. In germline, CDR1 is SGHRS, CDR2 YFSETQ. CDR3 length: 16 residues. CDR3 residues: CASSSGGGLRTGELFF. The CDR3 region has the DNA TGCGCCAGCAGCTCGGGAGGGGGGCTGCGCACCGGGGAGCTGTTTTTT.

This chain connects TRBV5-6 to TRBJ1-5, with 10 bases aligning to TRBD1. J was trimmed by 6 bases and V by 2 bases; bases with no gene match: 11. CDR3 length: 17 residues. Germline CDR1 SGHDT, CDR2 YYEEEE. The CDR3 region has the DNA TGTGCCAGCAGCTTAGGAACCCGACAGGGGGCGGTTCAGCCCCAGCATTTT. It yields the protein CASSLGTRQGAVQPQHF. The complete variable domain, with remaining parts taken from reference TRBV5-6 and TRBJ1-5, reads DAGVTQSPTHLIKTRGQQVTLRCSPKSGHDTVSWYQQALGQGPQFIFQYYEEEERQRGNFPDRFSGHQFPNYSSELNVNALLLGDSALYLCASSLGTRQGAVQPQHFGDGTRLSIL.